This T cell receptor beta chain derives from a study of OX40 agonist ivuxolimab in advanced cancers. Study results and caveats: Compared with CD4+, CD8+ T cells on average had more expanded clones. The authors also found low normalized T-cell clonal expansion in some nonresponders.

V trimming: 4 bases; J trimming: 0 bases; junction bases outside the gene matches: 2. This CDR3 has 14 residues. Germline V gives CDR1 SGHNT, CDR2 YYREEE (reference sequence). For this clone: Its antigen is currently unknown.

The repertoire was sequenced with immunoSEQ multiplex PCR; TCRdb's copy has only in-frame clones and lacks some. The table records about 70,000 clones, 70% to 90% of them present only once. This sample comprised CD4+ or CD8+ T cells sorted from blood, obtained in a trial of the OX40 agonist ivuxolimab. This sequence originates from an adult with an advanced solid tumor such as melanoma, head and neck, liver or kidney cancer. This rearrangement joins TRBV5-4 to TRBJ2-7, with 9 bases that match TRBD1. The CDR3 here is CASSPGQGSYEQYF. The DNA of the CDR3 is TGTGCCAGCAGCCCGGGACAGGGCTCCTACGAGCAGTACTTC.